The 10 T cell receptor beta chains listed next were all sequenced from one sample in a study of CD8 T cells in Susac syndrome. Reverse transcription used about 0.5 to 1 ug RNA and random hexamers. Each CDR3 protein gets one entry after TCRdb re-called the immunoSEQ multiplex PCR reads with MiXCR. The sample includes around 300,000 distinct CDR3 sequences, 65% to 90% seen only once; the top ten take around 0.2%. The sequenced sample consisted of CD8+ T cells from PBMCs. The source of these receptors is a human donor with multiple sclerosis.

The chain employs TRBV7-8 and TRBJ1-2; 8 bases align to TRBD1. This CDR3 region has 11 residues. Looked up from germline, CDR1 is SGHVS and CDR2 is FQNEAQ. Losses at the gene ends were 8 bases for V and 10 bases for J; bases not matched to a gene: 6. CDR3 amino acids: CASGRTGNYTF. CDR3 nucleotide sequence: TGTGCCAGCGGCAGGACAGGGAACTACACCTTC.

This chain uses TRBV6-2 or TRBV6-3 with TRBJ2-5; D may correspond to TRBD1 or TRBD2 (5 bases each). Germline CDR1 reads MNHEY; CDR2 reads SVGEGT. The CDR3 covers 14 residues. The V and J ends lost 6 bases and 5 bases respectively, with 16 bases between them. The CDR3 DNA is TGTGCCAGCAGAAACGGGGCAGGGCCCGAGACCCAGTACTTC. This gives the protein CASRNGAGPETQYF.

The chain couples TRBV4-1 to TRBJ2-3; a weak D match, TRBD2 (6 bases). CDR1 and CDR2 (germline): MGHRA, YSYEKL. The CDR3 runs to 17 residues. Trimming shortened V by 0 bases and J by 1 base, and 14 bases separated the two germline ends. CDR3 in DNA: TGCGCCAGCAGCCAAGATCATGGAGGGATCGGCACAGATACGCAGTATTTT. Translated: CASSQDHGGIGTDTQYF.

The rearrangement uses TRBV27 and TRBJ2-7, with 10 bases lining up with TRBD2. V shed 7 bases, J shed 3 bases, and the junction held 12 bases outside the gene matches. The CDR3 totals 16 residues. Germline CDR1 reads MNHEY; CDR2 reads SMNVEV (reference sequence). Here the CDR3 DNA reads TGTGCCAGCAACCCCCTAGGGCTAGCGGGAGACTACGAGCAGTACTTC. Translating gives CASNPLGLAGDYEQYF.

The gene calls are TRBV7-6 and TRBJ2-3; possibly TRBD2 for D (6 bases). The germline V gene has CDR1 SGHVS and CDR2 FNYEAQ. This CDR3 region has 15 residues. The germline V and J ends were trimmed by 1 base and 5 bases, with 13 bases remaining between them. The CDR3 is CASSLGPGEQDTQYF. The CDR3 coding sequence is TGTGCCAGCAGCTTAGGACCGGGAGAGCAAGATACGCAGTATTTT.

This CDR3 is CASSQSLRGLVNEQFF. CDR3 nucleotide sequence: TGTGCCAGCAGCCAATCCCTAAGGGGTTTGGTGAATGAGCAGTTCTTC. This rearrangement joins TRBV5-8 to TRBJ2-1, with D tentatively TRBD1 (5 bases). This CDR3 is 16 amino acids long. Germline CDR1 and CDR2: SGHTS and YDEGEE. V lost 4 bases to trimming and J lost 7 bases, with 21 bases between them.

The genes are TRBV4-1 and TRBJ2-1; tentative D call: TRBD2 (6 bases). V dropped 5 bases and J dropped 3 bases, with 14 bases sitting between them. The CDR3 loop spans 15 amino acids. From germline, CDR1 is MGHRA and CDR2 YSYEKL. CDR3 in DNA: TGCGCCAGCAGCGCCGGGACTGGGTACTACAATGAGCAGTTCTTC. Its protein product is CASSAGTGYYNEQFF.

The gene calls are TRBV20-1 and TRBJ2-7; D might be TRBD1 (6 bases). Trimming removed 3 bases from V and 1 base from J, with 16 bases in between. Per germline, CDR1 DFQATT and CDR2 SNEGSKA (reference sequence). The CDR3 contains 15 residues. CDR3 residues: CSARFAGTMSYEQYF. In nucleotides, the CDR3 is TGCAGTGCTAGGTTTGCCGGGACAATGTCCTACGAGCAGTACTTC.

The chain joins TRBV2 to TRBJ1-1; D remains ambiguous. Trimming pared 4 bases from V and 6 bases from J, leaving 6 bases between. The CDR3 loop spans 11 amino acids. Germline-derived CDR1 and CDR2 are SNHLY and FYNNEI. The CDR3 here is CASSGKPEAFF. Here the CDR3 DNA reads TGTGCCAGCAGTGGTAAACCTGAAGCTTTCTTT.

The V call is TRBV15, the J call TRBJ2-3, with D perhaps matching TRBD1 (6 bases). V shed 1 base and J shed 4 bases, with 12 bases lying between them. Germline V gene sequence: CDR1 LNHNV, CDR2 YYDKDF (reference sequence). The CDR3 covers 15 residues. DNA for the CDR3: TGTGCCACCAGCAGAGGAGGGGGAGTGGCAGATACGCAGTATTTT. It codes for CATSRGGGVADTQYF.